This T cell receptor beta chain was identified during a study of beta chain features in type 1 diabetes. In the study overall: Analysis included over 100,000,000 sorted cells drawn from all samples.

Broader study findings: Shortening of TCRB CDR3s, moderate but significant, appeared in all four CD4+ subsets of Type 1 diabetes patients.

A single heparinised draw of roughly 120 mL on average was taken per donor. Each of the sorted populations had a purity greater than 95%. Reverse transcribing all isolated RNA meant expressed TCRB transcripts were sequenced. Naive, central memory and regulatory T cell samples averaged about 3.57 million immunoSEQ reads each. Only in-frame clones appear in the TCRdb table, and some are missing; sequencing was by immunoSEQ multiplex PCR. There are around 600,000 clones in the sample; roughly 12% occur only once, and 0.09% to 0.15% lies in the top ten. This clone has a handful of counts. Its antigen is not identified. This receptor was identified in a man aged 25 to 40 with type 1 diabetes. Sequenced input: naive CD4+ T cells from blood.

In DNA, the CDR3 is TGCGCCAGCAGCCCGAACGAAGGGGGCTATGGCTACACCTTC. It codes for CASSPNEGGYGYTF. The rearrangement uses TRBV5-1 and TRBJ1-2; a weak D match, TRBD1 (6 bases). CDR1 is SGHRS, CDR2 YFSETQ, per germline. V was shortened by 4 bases and J by 4 bases, with 14 bases between the two germline ends. The CDR3 totals 14 residues.